The entry below describes one T cell receptor (beta chain). The DNA is omitted, as the CDR3 cannot be located on it reliably, and the CDR3 follows TCRdb's listing. The data were taken from a study of shared clonotypes between healthy human individuals. Looking at the study overall: For every donor, three CD4 naive, three CD4 memory, two CD8 naive and one CD8 memory plates were used.

TCRdb keeps only in-frame clones here, not all; method: immunoSEQ multiplex PCR. The table shows over a million clones, with 75% occurring only once. Germline CDR1 reads LNHDA; CDR2 reads SQIVND (reference sequence). The CDR3 is 15 amino acids in total, end residues counted. The chain combines TRBV19 with TRBJ1-1. Sequenced sample: memory CD4+ T cells sorted from blood. As to subset: CD45RA-negative fraction. This TCR derives from a man between 18 and 29 years old in good health. The CDR3 region is CASSILASMNTEAFF.